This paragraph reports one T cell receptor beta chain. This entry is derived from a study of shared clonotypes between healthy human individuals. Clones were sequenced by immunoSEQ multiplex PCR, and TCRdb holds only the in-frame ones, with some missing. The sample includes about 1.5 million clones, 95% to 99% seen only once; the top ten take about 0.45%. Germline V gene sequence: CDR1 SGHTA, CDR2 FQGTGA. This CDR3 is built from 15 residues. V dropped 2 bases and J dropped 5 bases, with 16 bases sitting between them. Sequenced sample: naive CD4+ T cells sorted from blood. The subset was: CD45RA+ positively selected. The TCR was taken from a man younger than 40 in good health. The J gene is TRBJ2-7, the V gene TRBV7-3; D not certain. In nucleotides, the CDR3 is TGTGCCAGCAGCTTAGGCGCGACGGTCCTTAACGAGCAGTACTTC. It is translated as CASSLGATVLNEQYF.